One and the same sample provided the 17 T cell receptor beta chains below, sequenced in a study of response to subunit inactivated influenza vaccine. TCRdb processed the RT-PCR reads anew with MiXCR; each CDR3 protein has one entry. The data contain approximately 530,000 distinct CDR3 sequences, more than 7% of them seen just once; the ten biggest clones take up roughly 14%. Sequencing used PBMCs from blood, obtained roughly 24 months after vaccination. Receptor source: a man aged 45 to 75 who received an inactivated influenza vaccine.

In its sample, this clonotype was seen many times. This chain joins TRBV20-1 and TRBJ1-1; a weak D match, TRBD1 (5 bases). The length of the CDR3 is 13 residues. Germline CDR1 is DFQATT and CDR2 is SNEGSKA (reference sequence). V lost 5 bases and J 1 base, leaving 11 bases between the germline ends. The CDR3 loop reads CSAPGQANTEAFF. The CDR3 DNA reads TGCAGTGCTCCTGGACAAGCGAACACTGAAGCTTTCTTT.

The chain is built from TRBV29-1 and TRBJ1-2; 7 nucleotides agree with TRBD1. Germline V gives CDR1 SQVTM, CDR2 ANQGSEA. The CDR3 has 11 amino acids. V shed 3 bases, J shed 6 bases, and the junction held 1 base outside the gene matches. The CDR3 DNA follows: TGCAGCGTTGATACAGGGGATGGCTACACCTTC. It is translated as CSVDTGDGYTF.

CDR3 bases: TGCAGCGTTGGGACTAGCGGGGGTGACGAGCAGTACTTC. It codes for CSVGTSGGDEQYF. The rearrangement links TRBV29-1 to TRBJ2-7; 13 nucleotides line up with TRBD2. The trim removed 4 bases at V and 5 bases at J, leaving 2 bases unmatched. CDR3 length: 13 residues. In germline, CDR1 is SQVTM, CDR2 ANQGSEA.

The V and J genes are TRBV5-1 and TRBJ2-5, with 13 bases identical to TRBD2. Trimming took 1 base from V and 5 from J; bases not matched to a gene: 11. The CDR3 length is 18 residues. In germline, CDR1 is SGHRS, CDR2 YFSETQ. The CDR3 is CASSLFLVTSGRMETQYF. For the CDR3, the DNA is TGCGCCAGCAGCTTGTTTCTCGTGACTAGCGGGAGGATGGAGACCCAGTACTTC.

The V gene is TRBV30, the J gene TRBJ2-2; a possible D gene is TRBD1 (6 bases). Germline V lookup: CDR1 GTSNPN, CDR2 SVGIG (reference sequence). The length of the CDR3 is 16 residues. V was shortened by 0 bases and J by 3 bases, with 14 bases between the two germline ends. CDR3 in amino acids: CAWSVPWRQDTGELFF. CDR3 coding DNA: TGTGCCTGGAGTGTGCCTTGGAGACAGGACACCGGGGAGCTGTTTTTT.

This clonotype was seen only a few times. The V gene is TRBV28, the J gene TRBJ2-7; TRBD2 might be the D (5 bases). Germline V CDR1 and CDR2: MDHEN, SYDVKM. Trimming removed 1 base from V and 7 bases from J, with 14 bases in between. This CDR3 spans 14 amino acids. The DNA for the CDR3 is TGTGCCAGCAGTTTATTTGGCCGGGAACGGGAGCAGTACTTC. Its protein is CASSLFGREREQYF. The full variable domain, rest sourced from reference TRBV28 and TRBJ2-7, is DVKVTQSSRYLVKRTGEKVFLECVQDMDHENMFWYRQDPGLGLRLIYFSYDVKMKEKGDIPEGYSVSREKKERFSLILESASTNQTSMYLCASSLFGREREQYFGPGTRLTVT.

The chain couples TRBV28 to TRBJ1-4, with 9 bases fitting TRBD1. Germline trimming cut 6 bases from V and 6 bases from J; bases unmatched to any gene: 11. The CDR3 extends over 16 amino acids. Germline assignment: CDR1 MDHEN and CDR2 SYDVKM. The CDR3 spells CASSPVTGQGYEKLFF. CDR3 in DNA: TGTGCCAGCAGCCCCGTCACGGGACAGGGATATGAAAAACTGTTTTTT.

The rearrangement links TRBV28 to TRBJ1-2, with 9 bases matching TRBD1. V lost 5 bases to trimming and J lost 4 bases; unmatched junction nucleotides: 8. The V gene's germline CDR1 is MDHEN and CDR2 SYDVKM. The CDR3 is made up of 15 amino acids. The DNA for the CDR3 is TGTGCCAGCAGTGAGACCGGACAGGGGATCTATGGCTACACCTTC. As protein: CASSETGQGIYGYTF.

V is TRBV6-1 and J is TRBJ1-1; a weak D match, TRBD1 (6 bases). The CDR3 is 13 amino acids. V dropped 6 bases and J dropped 1 base, with 9 bases sitting between them. Germline V CDR1 and CDR2: MNHNS, SASEGT. CDR3 amino acids: CASRDSGNTEAFF. DNA for the CDR3: TGTGCCAGCAGGGACAGTGGGAACACTGAAGCTTTCTTT.

The gene calls are TRBV6-1 and TRBJ2-7; 10 bases agree with TRBD1. After removal of 10 bases from V and 3 bases from J, the junction contained 6 bases not matched to a gene. The CDR3 is 13 amino acids. Per the germline V gene, CDR1 is MNHNS and CDR2 is SASEGT. CDR3 protein: CAIGTGVHYEQYF. CDR3 in DNA: TGTGCCATCGGGACAGGGGTTCACTACGAGCAGTACTTC.

V and J are TRBV28 and TRBJ2-1, with TRBD1 matching over 8 bases. Germline lookup yields CDR1 MDHEN and CDR2 SYDVKM. V lost 8 bases, J lost 5 bases, and 8 bases stayed unmatched. The CDR3 sequence is 14 residues long. CDR3 protein: CASQALDRDNEQFF. CDR3 bases: TGTGCCAGCCAAGCGCTGGACAGGGACAATGAGCAGTTCTTC.

This clonotype was detected a few times. The chain is built from TRBV5-4 and TRBJ2-7; D may match TRBD1 or TRBD2 (5 bases each). Trimming left V 2 bases short and J 3 bases short, with 15 bases between. The CDR3 sequence is 15 residues long. Germline V gene sequence: CDR1 SGHNT, CDR2 YYREEE (reference sequence). Here the CDR3 reads CASSFLGDGSYEQYF. In DNA form, the CDR3 reads TGTGCCAGCAGCTTTCTAGGGGACGGAAGCTACGAGCAGTACTTC.

The table lists this clonotype with a few counts. This CDR3 reads CASRRISGGHSSDTQYF. The CDR3 DNA sequence: TGTGCCAGCAGGCGCATTTCAGGGGGTCATAGCTCAGATACGCAGTATTTT. V is TRBV6-1 and J is TRBJ2-3; 7 bases line up with TRBD1. The V segment lost 6 bases and the J segment 4 bases; nucleotides outside the gene matches: 16. The CDR3 runs 17 residues. The germline V gene has CDR1 MNHNS and CDR2 SASEGT.

The chain employs TRBV5-1 and TRBJ1-1; 9 bases agree with TRBD1. The V segment lost 4 bases and the J segment 0 bases; nucleotides outside the gene matches: 4. The germline V gene encodes CDR1 SGHRS and CDR2 YFSETQ. The CDR3 is 15 amino acids. In DNA form, the CDR3 reads TGCGCCAGCAGCCCGGACAGGGGATTGAACACTGAAGCTTTCTTT. It yields the protein CASSPDRGLNTEAFF. Together with reference TRBV5-1 and TRBJ1-1, the CDR3 gives the full variable domain: KAGVTQTPRYLIKTRGQQVTLSCSPISGHRSVSWYQQTPGQGLQFLFEYFSETQRNKGNFPGRFSGRQFSNSRSEMNVSTLELGDSALYLCASSPDRGLNTEAFFGQGTRLTVV.

This clonotype showed up many times. V and J are TRBV4-2 and TRBJ1-5, with 9 bases identical to TRBD1. V lost 2 bases to trimming and J lost 2 bases; unmatched junction nucleotides: 1. The CDR3 is made up of 15 amino acids. Germline V gene data show CDR1 as LGHNA and CDR2 as YNFKEQ. The CDR3, as DNA: TGTGCCAGCAGCCAAAGGACAGGGGGCAATCAGCCCCAGCATTTT. This translates into CASSQRTGGNQPQHF.

In its sample, this clonotype was seen many times. This chain uses TRBV3-1 with TRBJ1-6; 7 nucleotides agree with TRBD1. This CDR3 has 17 amino acids. Germline lookup yields CDR1 LGHDT and CDR2 YNNKEL (reference sequence). J was trimmed by 9 bases and V by 4 bases; bases with no gene match: 15. The CDR3, as DNA: TGTGCCAGCAGCCGCTTCTCTGGACAGGCGGTTAGTTCACCCCTCCACTTT. Residues: CASSRFSGQAVSSPLHF.

CDR3 protein: CASGLPRAETQYF. CDR3 bases: TGTGCCAGCGGACTGCCTCGTGCGGAGACCCAGTACTTC. The genes are TRBV6-5 and TRBJ2-5; D is perhaps TRBD2 (5 bases). The CDR3 runs 13 residues. Germline V CDR1 and CDR2: MNHEY, SVGAGI. Trimming stripped 8 bases from V and 5 bases from J, with 15 bases between.